These 12 T cell receptor beta chains came from one sample sequenced in a study of cytomegalovirus exposure and HLA in healthy donors. The primer mix had 60 Vbeta and 13 Jbeta primers. TCRdb's table, derived via immunoSEQ multiplex PCR, lists solely in-frame clones and lacks some. Here the sample spans roughly 80,000 clones, roughly 84% being singletons. The sequencing input was PBMCs. The receptor source for this set is a woman in her fifties or sixties in good health and CMV-seronegative.

The chain carries TRBV19 and TRBJ1-1; unclear D gene. This CDR3 comprises 13 residues. Germline CDR1 LNHDA, CDR2 SQIVND (reference sequence). Trimming pared 4 bases from V and 5 bases from J, leaving 11 bases between. The CDR3 protein is CASSRAAETEAFF. CDR3 DNA sequence: TGTGCCAGTAGTAGGGCAGCAGAAACTGAAGCTTTCTTT.

The chain uses TRBV6-6 and TRBJ2-1; TRBD1 matches at 8 bases. Trimming at V came to 6 bases and at J to 4 bases, leaving 2 bases not matched to a gene. The CDR3 length is 13 residues. From germline, CDR1 is MNHNY and CDR2 SVGAGI (reference sequence). CDR3 sequence: CASRDRDYNEQFF. The CDR3 DNA reads TGTGCCAGCAGGGACAGGGATTACAATGAGCAGTTCTTC.

In DNA form, the CDR3 reads TGTGCCAGTACCCTCGGCGGGACTAGCGGGGGGGAGCAGTTCTTC. It specifies CASTLGGTSGGEQFF. The chain links TRBV19 to TRBJ2-1; 15 bases line up with TRBD2. This CDR3 has 15 residues. The junction had 8 bases not matched to a gene; V was cut back by 7 bases and J by 10 bases. Germline CDR1 is LNHDA and CDR2 is SQIVND (reference sequence).

The chain has TRBV5-5 and TRBJ1-3; 11 nucleotides agree with TRBD1. From germline, CDR1 is SGHKS and CDR2 YYEKEE (reference sequence). This CDR3 is built from 17 residues. The junction had 2 bases not matched to a gene; V was cut back by 0 bases and J by 0 bases. CDR3 protein: CASSLAGTGGSGNTIYF. CDR3 in DNA: TGTGCCAGCAGCTTGGCCGGGACAGGGGGCTCTGGAAACACCATATATTTT.

V and J are TRBV7-9 and TRBJ2-1, with D possibly being TRBD2 (7 bases). V lost 8 bases to trimming and J lost 7 bases, with 18 bases between them. The CDR3 has 14 amino acids. Germline CDR1 and CDR2: SEHNR and FQNEAQ (reference sequence). Written as DNA, the CDR3 is TGTGCCAGCTCCCCGTGGGGAGGGGGAAATGAGCAGTTCTTC. Translating gives CASSPWGGGNEQFF.

J is TRBJ1-4 and V is TRBV5-4, with unresolved D. V shed 4 bases and J shed 0 bases, with 7 bases lying between them. This CDR3 is built from 14 residues. Germline values: CDR1 SGHNT, CDR2 YYREEE (reference sequence). CDR3 bases: TGTGCCAGCAGCACAGCAGCAACTAATGAAAAACTGTTTTTT. Protein: CASSTAATNEKLFF.

The V gene is TRBV27, the J gene TRBJ2-1, with 8 bases lining up with TRBD2. The CDR3 is 15 residues long. Germline CDR1 and CDR2: MNHEY and SMNVEV (reference sequence). V shed 3 bases, J shed 9 bases, and the junction held 10 bases outside the gene matches. Here the CDR3 reads CASSFGGGRLTEQFF. In DNA form, the CDR3 reads TGTGCCAGCAGTTTTGGTGGCGGGAGGCTAACTGAGCAGTTCTTC.

This clone is a singleton in its sample. The J gene is TRBJ2-3, the V gene TRBV5-4; 8 nucleotides line up with TRBD2. Unmatched junction bases numbered 5, after V lost 1 base and J lost 1 base. CDR1 is SGHNT, CDR2 YYREEE, per germline (reference sequence). This CDR3 region has 16 residues. The CDR3 here is CASSLNAAGGTDTQYF. The CDR3 DNA sequence: TGTGCCAGCAGCTTGAACGCAGCGGGGGGCACAGATACGCAGTATTTT.

This clone appeared once. The rearrangement links TRBV25-1 to TRBJ2-7, with unresolved D. Trimming left V 4 bases short and J 2 bases short, with 3 bases between. From germline, CDR1 is MGHDK and CDR2 SYGVNS. The CDR3 spans 11 residues. As DNA, the CDR3 is TGTGCCAGCAGTGTCGCCTACGAGCAGTACTTC. Its protein is CASSVAYEQYF.

J is TRBJ2-6 and V is TRBV14, with D possibly matching TRBD1 (5 bases). V lost 5 bases, J lost 2 bases, and 13 bases lay in between. CDR1 SGHDN and CDR2 FVKESK come from the germline V gene. The CDR3 is 16 amino acids. The CDR3 sequence: CASSRAGRTGANVLTF. CDR3 nucleotide sequence: TGTGCCAGCAGCAGGGCAGGGCGAACTGGGGCCAACGTCCTGACTTTC.

This clone was observed a handful of times. The chain recombines TRBV28 with TRBJ2-3; D uncertain. The CDR3 is 16 residues long. Germline V gives CDR1 MDHEN, CDR2 SYDVKM. Between the trimmed V and J ends, which lost 2 bases and 0 bases, there was a span of 12 bases. DNA of the CDR3: TGTGCCAGCAGTTTAGGGCTTTCCTCTAGCACAGATACGCAGTATTTT. This gives the protein CASSLGLSSSTDTQYF.

This chain uses TRBV4-1 with TRBJ2-5; TRBD2 aligns across 7 bases. With V trimmed by 6 bases and J by 0 bases, 7 bases remained unmatched. CDR3 length equals 15 residues. In germline, CDR1 is MGHRA, CDR2 YSYEKL. In DNA, the CDR3 is TGCGCCAGCAGTGGGAGGGTGGCGTACCAAGAGACCCAGTACTTC. This gives the protein CASSGRVAYQETQYF.